This T cell receptor beta chain was retrieved from a study of metastatic and nonmetastatic thyroid tumors. MiXCR reprocessed the PCR reads for TCRdb. The table lists just under 8,000 clones, roughly 26% of them singletons. Nobody among the patients had been given any treatment before thyroid surgery. The CDR3 consists of 16 residues. V lost 4 bases and J lost 3, with 19 bases in between. Germline CDR1 and CDR2: MGHRA and YSYEKL. The sequenced material came from adjacent normal tissue. The TCR was taken from a female donor with papillary thyroid cancer or a benign thyroid nodule (not recorded which). Some clones in this sample may be carry-over from other donors' samples. The gene calls are TRBV4-1 and TRBJ2-7, with D perhaps assigned TRBD1 or TRBD2 (5 bases each). The CDR3 spells CASSPHSRDPLYEQYF. For the CDR3, the DNA is TGCGCCAGCAGCCCCCATTCCCGGGACCCCCTCTACGAGCAGTACTTC.